Here is one T cell receptor (beta chain) with its context. With V trimmed by 7 bases and J by 13 bases, 11 bases remained unmatched. CDR3 size: 13 residues. The V gene's germline CDR1 is MNHEY and CDR2 SVGEGT. Tumor biopsies came from the same primary tumor site before and after PD-1 blockade. This entry comes from a study of T cells in tumors after PD-1 blockade. Study-wide context: During anti-PD-1 treatment, some patients continued daily vismodegib 150 mg.

Assay: immunoSEQ multiplex PCR; the TCRdb copy retains only in-frame clones and omits some. Altogether 9,500 to 15,000 clones are present, roughly three fifths being singletons, with the ten largest covering under 20%. This TCR derives from a human donor with basal cell carcinoma. The chain is built from TRBV6-2 or TRBV6-3 and TRBJ2-1; TRBD1 matches at 9 bases. The sample here was tumor tissue, taken before anti-PD-1 treatment. CDR3 sequence (DNA): TGTGCCAGCACCCCCGTCGGGGACAGGGATCAGTTCTTC. It translates to CASTPVGDRDQFF.